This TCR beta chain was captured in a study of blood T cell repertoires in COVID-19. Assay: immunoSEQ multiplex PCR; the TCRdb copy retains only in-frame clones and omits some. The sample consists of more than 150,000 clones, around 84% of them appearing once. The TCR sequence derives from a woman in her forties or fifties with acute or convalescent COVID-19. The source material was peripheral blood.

This chain's CDR3 is CASSKGLAINEQFF. The DNA of the CDR3 is TGTGCCAGCAGCAAGGGACTAGCTATCAATGAGCAGTTCTTC. J is TRBJ2-1 and V is TRBV11-2; 9 bases align to TRBD2. Germline loops: CDR1 SGHAT, CDR2 FQNNGV. This CDR3 comprises 14 residues. Losses at the gene ends were 5 bases for V and 6 bases for J; bases not matched to a gene: 5.